This T cell receptor (beta chain) was found in a study of T-cell reconstitution after alpha-beta-depleted transplantation in children. Unique molecular identifiers were used to barcode this TCRbeta library. One entry per CDR3 protein, called by TCRdb with MiXCR from the PCR reads. The table lists approximately 290,000 distinct CDR3 sequences, around a tenth of them singletons. Study-wide results and caveats: Day-60 TCRbeta diversity that was high in some patients was derived from surviving recipient T cells and thymic progenitors. T-cell numbers and diversity, one year after transplant, stemmed largely from T cells that were newly produced. Expanded graft clones, several hundred of them, were reportedly the source of alpha-beta T cells about two months after transplant.

The sample holds many counts of this clonotype. Its antigen is unidentified. The source is a male patient aged 2-15 years who had a stem cell transplant for chronic granulomatous disease, so the T cells may come from the graft donor. This specimen was peripheral blood, taken 180 days after TCRalphabeta/CD19-depleted stem cell transplant.

The CDR3 loop reads CASSDPGTSGIQETQYF. The DNA for the CDR3 is TGTGCCAGCAGTGACCCCGGGACTAGCGGGATCCAAGAGACCCAGTACTTC. The chain couples TRBV25-1 to TRBJ2-5; 13 bases agree with TRBD2. V gave up 3 bases and J gave up 1 base; unmatched junction bases: 5. This CDR3 has 17 residues. CDR1 is MGHDK and CDR2 is SYGVNS in the germline V gene.